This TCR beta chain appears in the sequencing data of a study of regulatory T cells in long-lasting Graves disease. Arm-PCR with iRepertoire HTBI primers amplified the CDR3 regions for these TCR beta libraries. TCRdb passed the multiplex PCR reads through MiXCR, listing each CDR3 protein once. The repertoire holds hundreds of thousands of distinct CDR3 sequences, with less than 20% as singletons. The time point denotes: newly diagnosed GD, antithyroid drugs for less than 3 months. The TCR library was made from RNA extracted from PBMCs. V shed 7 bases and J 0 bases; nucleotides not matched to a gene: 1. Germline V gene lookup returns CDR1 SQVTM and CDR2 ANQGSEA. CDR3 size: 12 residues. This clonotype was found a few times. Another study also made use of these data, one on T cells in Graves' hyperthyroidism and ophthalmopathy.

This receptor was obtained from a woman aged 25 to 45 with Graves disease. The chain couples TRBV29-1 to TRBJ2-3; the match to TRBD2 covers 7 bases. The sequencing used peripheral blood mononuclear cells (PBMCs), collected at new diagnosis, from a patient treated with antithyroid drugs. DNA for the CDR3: TGCAGCGGTAGCGGGAGCACAGATACGCAGTATTTT. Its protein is CSGSGSTDTQYF.